These 27 T cell receptor beta chains were all obtained from the same sample, sequenced in a study of Ad26.COV2.S vaccination and SARS-CoV-2 variants. As for treatment: roughly 20 received Ad26.COV2.S at low or high dose, single or two shots; about 5 received placebo; per-sample allocation not given. Vaccine and placebo recipients were sampled on day 63 after the first injection. Only in-frame clones appear in the TCRdb table, and some are missing; sequencing was by immunoSEQ multiplex PCR. This table holds approximately 460,000 clones, about nine tenths found once. Here the sequenced sample was peripheral blood, taken in a trial of Ad26.COV2.S vaccine versus placebo. The receptors were gathered from a person aged 18 to 65 who received the Ad26.COV2.S COVID-19 vaccine or a placebo.

The V gene is TRBV5-1, the J gene TRBJ1-1; the match to TRBD1 covers 7 bases. Per the germline V gene, CDR1 is SGHRS and CDR2 is YFSETQ. With 4 bases clipped from V and 3 bases from J, the junction kept 15 bases outside the gene matches. The CDR3 runs to 17 residues. CDR3 in DNA: TGCGCCAGCAGCCTGTTGACCGGACAGGCGGGAGACACTGAAGCTTTCTTT. Its translation is CASSLLTGQAGDTEAFF.

The chain recombines TRBV7-8 with TRBJ2-7; tentative D call: TRBD1 (6 bases). V lost 2 bases to trimming and J lost 1 base, with 9 bases between them. This CDR3 is built from 14 residues. Germline lookup yields CDR1 SGHVS and CDR2 FQNEAQ. The CDR3 nucleotides read TGTGCCAGCAGCTTATCTGGGACATCCTACGAGCAGTACTTC. It is translated as CASSLSGTSYEQYF.

The rearrangement uses TRBV27 and TRBJ2-7; 7 bases are shared with TRBD2. Germline loops: CDR1 MNHEY, CDR2 SMNVEV (reference sequence). Trimming at V came to 8 bases and at J to 0 bases, leaving 4 bases not matched to a gene. The CDR3 spans 13 residues. The CDR3 loop is CASGERGSYEQYF. The CDR3 DNA reads as TGTGCCAGCGGGGAGCGGGGCTCCTACGAGCAGTACTTC.

Only a few counts were recorded for this clone. This chain uses TRBV7-9 with TRBJ2-7; TRBD1 is a possible D gene (7 bases). Trimming removed 5 bases at V and 3 bases at J, with 17 bases between. This CDR3 spans 15 amino acids. Germline assignment: CDR1 SEHNR and CDR2 FQNEAQ (reference sequence). The CDR3 coding sequence is TGTGCCAGCAGCCGGCACGCAGGGGGGATCTACGAGCAGTACTTC. Encoded protein: CASSRHAGGIYEQYF.

This chain connects TRBV18 to TRBJ1-2; D might be TRBD1 (5 bases). Germline assignment: CDR1 KGHSH and CDR2 LQKENI. V shed 3 bases and J shed 7 bases, with 12 bases lying between them. The CDR3 totals 13 residues. The CDR3 DNA sequence: TGTGCCAGCTCACCCTTCGACAGATCTGGCTACACCTTC. Its translation is CASSPFDRSGYTF.

This clone was detected only once. The genes are TRBV24-1 and TRBJ2-3, with D perhaps matching TRBD2 (5 bases). V lost 3 bases and J 6 bases, leaving 18 bases between the germline ends. Germline CDR1 and CDR2: KGHDR and SFDVKD. The CDR3 contains 16 residues. This CDR3 is CATSDPNPEDVDTQYF. The CDR3 DNA is TGTGCCACCAGTGATCCGAACCCGGAGGATGTGGATACGCAGTATTTT.

The V gene is TRBV7-9, the J gene TRBJ2-2; D gene ambiguous. Deletions cut 10 bases from V and 2 bases from J, with 14 bases between. There are 14 residues in the CDR3. Germline V gives CDR1 SEHNR, CDR2 FQNEAQ (reference sequence). CDR3 region: CATRRVANTGELFF. The CDR3 region has the DNA TGTGCCACCCGTAGGGTTGCAAACACCGGGGAGCTGTTTTTT.

This clone was observed a single time. The chain joins TRBV4-1 to TRBJ2-2, with D tentatively TRBD1 or TRBD2 (7 bases each). Germline V gives CDR1 MGHRA, CDR2 YSYEKL. This CDR3 contains 19 residues. V lost 1 base, J lost 4 bases, and 22 bases lay in between. CDR3 in DNA: TGCGCCAGCAGCCAAGGAGGGGGCAGACAGCGCGGGGGCACCGGGGAGCTGTTTTTT. This sequence encodes CASSQGGGRQRGGTGELFF.

V is TRBV9 and J is TRBJ1-1; 7 bases agree with TRBD1. V shed 4 bases, J shed 2 bases, and the junction held 14 bases outside the gene matches. This CDR3 comprises 17 residues. CDR1 SGDLS and CDR2 YYNGEE come from the germline V gene. The CDR3 DNA sequence: TGTGCCAGCAGCCCTCAATCGGGACAGCGCCTTAACACTGAAGCTTTCTTT. Encoded protein: CASSPQSGQRLNTEAFF.

The chain employs TRBV30 and TRBJ2-3, with TRBD1 as a possible D gene (7 bases). The ends were cut back, 3 bases at V and 6 bases at J, with 22 bases in the middle. The germline gives CDR1 GTSNPN, CDR2 SVGIG (reference sequence). The CDR3 is made up of 16 amino acids. CDR3 nucleotides: TGTGCCTGGAGGGGGCCGGGACAGAAGGCGGGGGATACGCAGTATTTT. Its protein is CAWRGPGQKAGDTQYF.

V gene TRBV25-1 combines with J gene TRBJ2-1; TRBD2 aligns across 8 bases. This CDR3 comprises 14 residues. The germline V gene has CDR1 MGHDK and CDR2 SYGVNS. V was pared by 4 bases and J by 8 bases, with 7 bases of the junction left unmatched. Here the CDR3 DNA reads TGTGCCAGCAGTGCACCGGGACTAGTTCATGAGCAGTTCTTC. Translating gives CASSAPGLVHEQFF.

This clone occurred once. The rearrangement links TRBV20-1 to TRBJ1-5; D not resolved. Germline V gene sequence: CDR1 DFQATT, CDR2 SNEGSKA (reference sequence). The CDR3 extends over 17 amino acids. V was shortened by 3 bases and J by 3 bases, with 21 bases between the two germline ends. The CDR3 here is CSASRRPGRRNNQPQHF. CDR3 in DNA: TGCAGTGCTAGTCGGCGACCAGGCAGGCGGAACAATCAGCCCCAGCATTTT.

The J gene is TRBJ2-3, the V gene TRBV9, with D tentatively TRBD1 (6 bases). CDR3 length: 17 residues. Looked up from germline, CDR1 is SGDLS and CDR2 is YYNGEE. Trimming left V 0 bases short and J 4 bases short, with 18 bases between. The CDR3 DNA follows: TGTGCCAGCAGCGTAGGGGCAGGGGCACGGTGGGCAGATACGCAGTATTTT. Its protein product is CASSVGAGARWADTQYF.

The V and J genes are TRBV7-9 and TRBJ1-4, with D hard to call. CDR1 SEHNR and CDR2 FQNEAQ come from the germline V gene (reference sequence). V lost 1 base to trimming and J lost 4 bases, with 10 bases between them. This CDR3 has 15 residues. The CDR3 nucleotides are TGTGCCAGCAGCTTAGGTCGGCGGTATAATGAAAAACTGTTTTTT. Protein product: CASSLGRRYNEKLFF.

The chain links TRBV4-3 to TRBJ1-4, with a possible D match to TRBD1 (6 bases). Trimming removed 1 base at V and 4 bases at J, with 10 bases between. Germline V CDR1 and CDR2: LGHNA, YSLEER. This CDR3 has 15 residues. Here the CDR3 DNA reads TGCGCCAGCAGCCAAGGACAGGCGGATAATGAAAAACTGTTTTTT. Translated, it gives CASSQGQADNEKLFF.

The V and J genes are TRBV7-4 and TRBJ1-1; D remains ambiguous. With 3 bases removed from V and 0 bases from J, the gap between germline ends came to 17 bases. Looked up from germline, CDR1 is SGHVT and CDR2 is SQSDAQ. The CDR3 consists of 17 residues. The CDR3 loop is CASSFAPVGRLNTEAFF. The CDR3 nucleotides read TGTGCCAGCAGCTTTGCCCCGGTCGGGAGACTGAACACTGAAGCTTTCTTT.

V is TRBV6-1 and J is TRBJ1-5, with a possible D match to TRBD1 (5 bases). Between the trimmed V and J ends, which lost 2 bases and 4 bases, there was a span of 12 bases. The CDR3 totals 15 residues. Per germline, CDR1 MNHNS and CDR2 SASEGT. In DNA form, the CDR3 reads TGTGCCAGCAGTGAAAACGGCGCAGGGAATCAGCCCCAGCATTTT. It translates to CASSENGAGNQPQHF.

V and J are TRBV3-1 (or the pseudogene TRBV3-2) and TRBJ1-3; D is unresolved. The ends were cut back, 2 bases at V and 0 bases at J, with 14 bases in the middle. Germline CDR1 LGHDT, CDR2 YNNKEL (reference sequence). The CDR3 contains 17 residues. Here the CDR3 DNA reads TGTGCCAGCAGCCAATTGCCCACCGCCCGCTCTGGAAACACCATATATTTT. It codes for CASSQLPTARSGNTIYF.

This rearrangement joins TRBV2 to TRBJ1-3; D is ambiguous. The CDR3 has 12 residues. Germline CDR1 reads SNHLY; CDR2 reads FYNNEI. V lost 4 bases to trimming and J lost 6 bases, with 7 bases between them. CDR3 sequence: CASSVLENTIYF. CDR3 DNA sequence: TGTGCCAGCAGTGTTCTGGAAAACACCATATATTTT.

CDR3 in amino acids: CASGGGPSSTYEQYF. In nucleotides, the CDR3 is TGTGCCAGCGGGGGCGGCCCCTCGAGCACCTACGAGCAGTACTTC. The chain recombines TRBV6-6 with TRBJ2-7, with a weak D call TRBD1 (6 bases). V was clipped by 8 bases and J by 2 bases, with 19 bases between them. The CDR3 length is 15 residues. Germline CDR1 and CDR2: MNHNY and SVGAGI (reference sequence).

The chain links TRBV9 to TRBJ2-5; the match to TRBD2 covers 8 bases. The V gene end was trimmed by 4 bases and the J gene end by 1 base; junction bases not matched to a gene: 6. This CDR3 region has 15 residues. From germline, CDR1 is SGDLS and CDR2 YYNGEE. DNA of the CDR3: TGTGCCAGCAGCTCCCCGGGGGGGTCCCAAGAGACCCAGTACTTC. Translated, it gives CASSSPGGSQETQYF.

The chain employs TRBV2 and TRBJ1-4; D is possibly TRBD1 (5 bases). The CDR3 runs 15 residues. The germline CDR1 and CDR2 sequences are SNHLY and FYNNEI. V was clipped by 2 bases and J by 5 bases, with 12 bases between them. The CDR3 DNA reads as TGTGCCAGCAGTGAAAGGGGTCTCGGGAATGAAAAACTGTTTTTT. It yields the protein CASSERGLGNEKLFF.

Concerning this clone itself: The sample contains more than one DNA sequence encoding this CDR3. The V gene is TRBV6-5, the J gene TRBJ2-5; no clear D. The CDR3 loop spans 14 amino acids. Germline CDR1 MNHEY, CDR2 SVGAGI. Between the trimmed V and J ends, which lost 0 bases and 1 base, there was a span of 6 bases. CDR3 coding DNA: TGTGCCAGCAGTTACTCGGGTATCCAAGAGACCCAGTACTTC. As protein: CASSYSGIQETQYF.

The chain couples TRBV4-2 to TRBJ1-2; tentatively, D is TRBD1 (5 bases). With 0 bases removed from V and 3 bases from J, the gap between germline ends came to 8 bases. The length of the CDR3 is 14 residues. Germline V lookup: CDR1 LGHNA, CDR2 YNFKEQ. The CDR3 bases are TGTGCCAGCAGCCAAGACAGGGTGGACTATGGCTACACCTTC. Translating it yields CASSQDRVDYGYTF.

The V gene is TRBV10-3, the J gene TRBJ2-1; D is undetermined. This CDR3 comprises 12 residues. V lost 0 bases and J 8 bases, leaving 5 bases between the germline ends. From germline, CDR1 is ENHRY and CDR2 SYGVKD. CDR3 amino acids: CAISESWDEQFF. The DNA for the CDR3 is TGTGCCATCAGTGAGTCTTGGGATGAGCAGTTCTTC.

This clone was observed many times. The rearrangement uses TRBV7-8 and TRBJ2-4; tentative D call: TRBD2 (6 bases). The germline V gene encodes CDR1 SGHVS and CDR2 FQNEAQ. CDR3 length: 15 amino acids. V lost 1 base, J lost 8 bases, and 15 bases lay in between. In nucleotides, the CDR3 is TGTGCCAGCAGCTTAGGGGGGTGGGAGGCTGACATTCAGTACTTC. Its translation is CASSLGGWEADIQYF.

The chain has TRBV5-1 and TRBJ1-1, with 7 bases fitting TRBD1. V lost 5 bases and J lost 4; bases outside the gene matches: 5. This CDR3 is built from 13 residues. Germline V gene lookup returns CDR1 SGHRS and CDR2 YFSETQ. The CDR3 spells CASSWDRLTEAFF. CDR3 nucleotide sequence: TGCGCCAGCAGTTGGGACAGACTCACTGAAGCTTTCTTT.